This note documents a single T cell receptor (beta chain) sequence. This entry comes from a study of blood T cell repertoires in COVID-19. CDR3 length: 12 amino acids. V was shortened by 3 bases and J by 5 bases, with 9 bases between the two germline ends. The V gene's germline CDR1 is DFQATT and CDR2 SNEGSKA (reference sequence). Here immunoSEQ multiplex PCR was the method, and the copy in TCRdb shows in-frame clones only, minus some. This sample yields around 140,000 clones, of which roughly 88% are seen a single time; roughly a tenth belongs to the top ten. The V and J genes are TRBV20-1 and TRBJ2-3, with unresolved D. Sequencing was done on a sample of peripheral blood. This receptor was identified in a man aged 60 to 69 with active or convalescent COVID-19. This chain's CDR3 is CSASTRGDTQYF. The DNA for the CDR3 is TGCAGTGCTAGTACCCGAGGAGATACGCAGTATTTT.